These T cell receptor beta chains were read from a single sample in a study of T cell changes during pregnancy in multiple sclerosis. TCRdb's table, derived via immunoSEQ multiplex PCR, lists solely in-frame clones and lacks some. The sample lists some 74,000 clones, approximately 92% seen once, with less than 2.5% in the top ten. The source was peripheral blood, collected before pregnancy. The receptors stem from a female donor with multiple sclerosis, enrolled in a pregnancy study. Each CDR3 is given with its conserved first and last residue. Each record gives: clone size, V gene, D gene, J gene, CDR3 protein, CDR3 DNA. The D gene is left open where the match is weak. Clone size is not always given. Where it is, it says once, few, many or a class for expanded clones.

clone_size: NA
v_call: TRBV11-3
d_call: NA
j_call: TRBJ1-1
cdr3_aa: CASSSSRGANTEAFF
cdr3_nt: TGTGCCAGCAGCTCATCCCGGGGGGCAAACACTGAAGCTTTCTTT

clone_size: NA
v_call: TRBV5-5
d_call: NA
j_call: TRBJ1-2
cdr3_aa: CASSLVVYSGYTF
cdr3_nt: TGTGCCAGCAGCTTAGTTGTTTATAGTGGCTACACCTTC

clone_size: NA
v_call: TRBV2
d_call: NA
j_call: TRBJ2-3
cdr3_aa: CASSVSGARGTDTQYF
cdr3_nt: TGTGCCAGCAGTGTCAGCGGAGCGAGGGGCACAGATACGCAGTATTTT

clone_size: NA
v_call: TRBV7-2
d_call: NA
j_call: TRBJ2-5
cdr3_aa: CASSWFLAVEGETQYF
cdr3_nt: TGTGCCAGCAGCTGGTTCTTAGCGGTAGAGGGGGAGACCCAGTACTTC

clone_size: once
v_call: TRBV2
d_call: TRBD2
j_call: TRBJ2-6
cdr3_aa: CASSGLAGGVGANVLTF
cdr3_nt: TGTGCCAGCAGTGGGCTAGCGGGAGGGGTTGGGGCCAACGTCCTGACTTTC

clone_size: NA
v_call: TRBV28
d_call: NA
j_call: TRBJ2-1
cdr3_aa: CASSHQPSSYNEQFF
cdr3_nt: TGTGCCAGCAGTCACCAACCTAGCTCCTACAATGAGCAGTTCTTC

clone_size: NA
v_call: TRBV11-2
d_call: NA
j_call: TRBJ2-2
cdr3_aa: CASSSIHTGELFF
cdr3_nt: TGTGCCAGCAGCTCCATCCACACCGGGGAGCTGTTTTTT

clone_size: NA
v_call: TRBV7-3
d_call: TRBD2
j_call: TRBJ2-7
cdr3_aa: CASSLTASGINEQYF
cdr3_nt: TGTGCCAGCAGCTTAACGGCTAGCGGGATTAACGAGCAGTACTTC

clone_size: NA
v_call: TRBV6-5
d_call: TRBD1
j_call: TRBJ1-5
cdr3_aa: CASSPDRSVNQPQHF
cdr3_nt: TGTGCCAGCAGTCCGGACAGGTCTGTCAATCAGCCCCAGCATTTT

clone_size: NA
v_call: TRBV18
d_call: TRBD2
j_call: TRBJ2-1
cdr3_aa: CASSQDFNAGGFSYNEQFF
cdr3_nt: TGTGCCAGCTCGCAAGACTTTAACGCGGGAGGGTTTTCCTACAATGAGCAGTTCTTC

clone_size: NA
v_call: TRBV5-1
d_call: NA
j_call: TRBJ2-1
cdr3_aa: CASSSGTLAYNEQFF
cdr3_nt: TGCGCCAGCAGCTCCGGGACACTGGCCTACAATGAGCAGTTCTTC

clone_size: NA
v_call: TRBV7-3
d_call: NA
j_call: TRBJ1-2
cdr3_aa: CASSLLERGYTF
cdr3_nt: TGTGCCAGCAGCTTGCTTGAGAGGGGCTACACCTTC

clone_size: NA
v_call: TRBV5-6
d_call: TRBD2
j_call: TRBJ2-1
cdr3_aa: CASSLWRERIRGEQFF
cdr3_nt: TGTGCCAGCAGCCTCTGGCGGGAGAGAATCCGGGGTGAGCAGTTCTTC

clone_size: NA
v_call: TRBV11-2
d_call: NA
j_call: TRBJ2-3
cdr3_aa: CASSTDPTDTQYF
cdr3_nt: TGTGCCAGCAGCACAGACCCCACAGATACGCAGTATTTT

clone_size: NA
v_call: TRBV6-5
d_call: NA
j_call: TRBJ2-1
cdr3_aa: CASSYSYGGAYNEQFF
cdr3_nt: TGTGCCAGCAGTTACTCGTACGGCGGGGCCTACAATGAGCAGTTCTTC

clone_size: NA
v_call: TRBV27
d_call: NA
j_call: TRBJ2-7
cdr3_aa: CASSLPDRFYEQYF
cdr3_nt: TGTGCCAGCAGTTTACCCGACAGGTTTTACGAGCAGTACTTC

clone_size: NA
v_call: TRBV7-9
d_call: TRBD2
j_call: TRBJ2-1
cdr3_aa: CASSFAGEGTYNEQFF
cdr3_nt: TGTGCCAGCAGCTTCGCGGGAGAGGGGACGTACAATGAGCAGTTCTTC

clone_size: NA
v_call: TRBV27
d_call: TRBD2
j_call: TRBJ2-7
cdr3_aa: CASSLSTSGAYEQYF
cdr3_nt: TGTGCCAGCAGTTTATCAACTAGCGGGGCCTACGAGCAGTACTTC

clone_size: NA
v_call: TRBV4-1
d_call: TRBD2
j_call: TRBJ2-7
cdr3_aa: CASSQDKRERTYEQYF
cdr3_nt: TGCGCCAGCAGCCAAGACAAGCGGGAGAGGACCTACGAGCAGTACTTC

clone_size: NA
v_call: TRBV4-3
d_call: NA
j_call: TRBJ2-2
cdr3_aa: CASSLLGAGELFF
cdr3_nt: TGCGCCAGCAGCCTTCTTGGAGCCGGGGAGCTGTTTTTT

clone_size: NA
v_call: TRBV6-6
d_call: NA
j_call: TRBJ2-1
cdr3_aa: CASSSAGGPNEQFF
cdr3_nt: TGTGCCAGCAGTTCGGCCGGAGGTCCCAATGAGCAGTTCTTC

clone_size: NA
v_call: TRBV19
d_call: TRBD1
j_call: TRBJ2-2
cdr3_aa: CATKDPRGLNTGELFF
cdr3_nt: TGTGCCACTAAAGATCCGAGGGGGCTGAACACCGGGGAGCTGTTTTTT

clone_size: NA
v_call: TRBV19
d_call: NA
j_call: TRBJ1-2
cdr3_aa: CASSITSLRGYTF
cdr3_nt: TGTGCCAGTAGTATAACTTCTCTCCGGGGCTACACCTTC

clone_size: NA
v_call: TRBV6-5
d_call: NA
j_call: TRBJ1-1
cdr3_aa: CASSYRQVIGTEAFF
cdr3_nt: TGTGCCAGCAGTTACCGGCAGGTTATTGGCACTGAAGCTTTCTTT

clone_size: once
v_call: TRBV29-1
d_call: NA
j_call: TRBJ1-1
cdr3_aa: CSVVGQGRANPEAFF
cdr3_nt: TGCAGCGTTGTTGGGCAGGGAAGGGCGAACCCTGAAGCTTTCTTT

clone_size: NA
v_call: TRBV7-9
d_call: TRBD2
j_call: TRBJ2-1
cdr3_aa: CASSLGTSGSKHNEQFF
cdr3_nt: TGTGCCAGCAGCCTGGGGACTAGCGGGAGTAAGCACAATGAGCAGTTCTTC

clone_size: NA
v_call: TRBV19
d_call: TRBD2
j_call: TRBJ2-7
cdr3_aa: CASSRLAGAIEQYF
cdr3_nt: TGTGCCAGTAGTAGACTAGCGGGAGCTATCGAGCAGTACTTC

clone_size: NA
v_call: TRBV27
d_call: TRBD2
j_call: TRBJ2-7
cdr3_aa: CASSLWGTSGRLNPYEQYF
cdr3_nt: TGTGCCAGCAGTTTATGGGGGACTAGCGGGAGGCTGAATCCCTACGAGCAGTACTTC

clone_size: NA
v_call: TRBV29-1
d_call: NA
j_call: TRBJ1-1
cdr3_aa: CSVRRGGDTEAFF
cdr3_nt: TGCAGCGTCCGGAGGGGGGGGGACACTGAAGCTTTCTTT

clone_size: once
v_call: TRBV7-2
d_call: TRBD2
j_call: TRBJ2-7
cdr3_aa: CASSLTSGMLRDEQYF
cdr3_nt: TGTGCCAGCAGCTTGACTAGCGGGATGCTGAGGGACGAGCAGTACTTC

clone_size: NA
v_call: TRBV6-5
d_call: TRBD1
j_call: TRBJ1-2
cdr3_aa: CASSYDRVGGYGYTF
cdr3_nt: TGTGCCAGCAGTTACGACAGGGTCGGTGGCTATGGCTACACCTTC

clone_size: few
v_call: TRBV20-1
d_call: TRBD1
j_call: TRBJ1-1
cdr3_aa: CSAKGQGKAFF
cdr3_nt: TGCAGTGCTAAGGGACAGGGAAAAGCTTTCTTT

clone_size: NA
v_call: TRBV19
d_call: NA
j_call: TRBJ2-1
cdr3_aa: CASSIGWSDYNEQFF
cdr3_nt: TGTGCCAGTAGTATCGGGTGGTCAGACTACAATGAGCAGTTCTTC

clone_size: NA
v_call: TRBV5-6
d_call: TRBD1
j_call: TRBJ2-1
cdr3_aa: CASSLAGGQASSYNEQFF
cdr3_nt: TGTGCCAGCAGCTTGGCTGGCGGACAGGCGAGCTCCTACAATGAGCAGTTCTTC

clone_size: NA
v_call: TRBV28
d_call: NA
j_call: TRBJ1-5
cdr3_aa: CASTRADRNQPQHF
cdr3_nt: TGTGCCAGCACCCGAGCTGACAGGAATCAGCCCCAGCATTTT

clone_size: NA
v_call: TRBV11-2
d_call: NA
j_call: TRBJ1-1
cdr3_aa: CASSPRLYSDTEAFF
cdr3_nt: TGTGCCAGCAGCCCGCGGCTCTACTCCGATACTGAAGCTTTCTTT

clone_size: NA
v_call: TRBV27
d_call: NA
j_call: TRBJ2-2
cdr3_aa: CASRGRAGELFF
cdr3_nt: TGTGCCAGCCGGGGTCGCGCCGGGGAGCTGTTTTTT

clone_size: NA
v_call: TRBV29-1
d_call: TRBD2
j_call: TRBJ2-1
cdr3_aa: CSVEGRESINEQFF
cdr3_nt: TGCAGCGTTGAAGGGCGGGAGAGCATAAATGAGCAGTTCTTC

clone_size: NA
v_call: TRBV27
d_call: NA
j_call: TRBJ2-1
cdr3_aa: CASSFNPTEYNEQFF
cdr3_nt: TGTGCCAGCAGTTTTAATCCAACCGAGTACAATGAGCAGTTCTTC

clone_size: NA
v_call: TRBV6-4
d_call: TRBD1
j_call: TRBJ1-5
cdr3_aa: CASSGQGGQPQHF
cdr3_nt: TGTGCCAGCTCAGGACAGGGTGGTCAGCCCCAGCATTTT

clone_size: NA
v_call: TRBV28
d_call: TRBD2
j_call: TRBJ2-7
cdr3_aa: CASSLGRAGVTEQYF
cdr3_nt: TGTGCCAGCAGTTTGGGGAGAGCGGGAGTAACCGAGCAGTACTTC

clone_size: NA
v_call: TRBV2
d_call: NA
j_call: TRBJ2-1
cdr3_aa: CASSDPQGRVNNEQFF
cdr3_nt: TGTGCCAGCAGTGACCCACAGGGAAGGGTGAACAATGAGCAGTTCTTC

clone_size: NA
v_call: TRBV7-3
d_call: NA
j_call: TRBJ2-3
cdr3_aa: CASSPHGGTDTQYF
cdr3_nt: TGTGCCAGCAGCCCTCACGGGGGCACAGATACGCAGTATTTT